These 28 T cell receptor beta chains originate from one sample sequenced in a study of control samples from healthy donors and cancer patients. Method: immunoSEQ multiplex PCR; TCRdb's copy keeps in-frame clones and lacks some. The sample includes some 57,000 clones, approximately 95% of them seen just once. The sequenced sample consisted of blood. These receptors were obtained from a woman in her thirties in good health.

In this sample, this clone turned up once. J is TRBJ2-1 and V is TRBV12-5, with D possibly being TRBD1 (5 bases). Germline V gives CDR1 LGHNT, CDR2 FRNRAP. This CDR3 contains 14 residues. Trimming pared 5 bases from V and 0 bases from J, leaving 8 bases between. CDR3 sequence: CASGQGFSYNEQFF. In nucleotides, the CDR3 is TGTGCTAGTGGTCAGGGTTTCTCCTACAATGAGCAGTTCTTC.

This sequence joins TRBV7-2 and TRBJ2-1; D ambiguous. V shed 4 bases and J shed 8 bases, with 9 bases lying between them. Germline loops: CDR1 SGHTA, CDR2 FQGNSA. This CDR3 spans 12 amino acids. The DNA for the CDR3 is TGTGCCAGCAGCTACTCGTGGGATGAGCAGTTCTTC. It encodes CASSYSWDEQFF.

The chain links TRBV5-1 to TRBJ2-4; 8 bases agree with TRBD1. V lost 0 bases to trimming and J lost 0 bases; unmatched junction nucleotides: 2. The germline V gene encodes CDR1 SGHRS and CDR2 YFSETQ. The CDR3 has 16 amino acids. The CDR3 sequence is CASSLARGLAKNIQYF. CDR3 coding DNA: TGCGCCAGCAGCTTGGCCAGGGGGCTAGCCAAAAACATTCAGTACTTC.

This rearrangement joins TRBV18 to TRBJ2-6; D assignment may be TRBD1 or TRBD2 (5 bases each). Per the germline V gene, CDR1 is KGHSH and CDR2 is LQKENI. The germline V and J ends were trimmed by 5 bases and 0 bases, with 20 bases remaining between them. The length of the CDR3 is 19 residues. CDR3 in amino acids: CASSRLGEGGSSGANVLTF. The CDR3 bases are TGTGCCAGCTCAAGACTGGGGGAAGGAGGAAGCTCTGGGGCCAACGTCCTGACTTTC. The variable domain in full, with the rest retrieved from reference TRBV18 and TRBJ2-6, is NAGVMQNPRHLVRRRGQEARLRCSPMKGHSHVYWYRQLPEEGLKFMVYLQKENIIDESGMPKERFSAEFPKEGPSILRIQQVVRGDSAAYFCASSRLGEGGSSGANVLTFGAGSRLTVL.

This chain links TRBV27 with TRBJ1-4; D gene ambiguous. Deletions cut 4 bases from V and 4 bases from J, with 13 bases between. CDR1 and CDR2 (germline): MNHEY, SMNVEV (reference sequence). The CDR3 loop spans 15 amino acids. This CDR3 reads CASSSLTRFNEKLFF. The CDR3 nucleotides are TGTGCCAGCAGTTCCTTGACACGGTTTAATGAAAAACTGTTTTTT.

V is TRBV7-2 and J is TRBJ1-5; tentative D call: TRBD1 (5 bases). V lost 1 base and J 3 bases, leaving 7 bases between the germline ends. This CDR3 contains 14 residues. Germline CDR1 is SGHTA and CDR2 is FQGNSA. CDR3 residues: CASSLEGYNQPQHF. The CDR3 DNA sequence: TGTGCCAGCAGCTTAGAGGGGTACAATCAGCCCCAGCATTTT.

This chain uses TRBV5-1 with TRBJ1-3; TRBD1 might be the D (5 bases). Trimming took 5 bases from V and 0 from J, leaving 12 bases between them. Germline CDR1 is SGHRS and CDR2 is YFSETQ. CDR3 length equals 15 residues. The CDR3: CASRSGFDSGNTIYF. DNA for the CDR3: TGCGCCAGCAGATCAGGGTTCGACTCTGGAAACACCATATATTTT.

This chain uses TRBV29-1 with TRBJ1-1; possible D gene TRBD1, 5 bases. CDR3 size: 14 residues. Trimming took 2 bases from V and 1 from J, leaving 11 bases between them. CDR1 and CDR2 (germline): SQVTM, ANQGSEA. CDR3: CSVETGLGNTEAFF. The CDR3 bases are TGCAGCGTTGAAACAGGTTTGGGGAACACTGAAGCTTTCTTT. Combining the CDR3 with reference TRBV29-1 and TRBJ1-1 gives the whole variable domain SAVISQKPSRDICQRGTSLTIQCQVDSQVTMMFWYRQQPGQSLTLIATANQGSEATYESGFVIDKFPISRPNLTFSTLTVSNMSPEDSSIYLCSVETGLGNTEAFFGQGTRLTVV.

The chain couples TRBV7-9 to TRBJ1-1; tentative D call: TRBD1 (6 bases). Trimming cost V 5 bases and J 6 bases, with 10 bases left between them. The CDR3 consists of 12 residues. Germline CDR1 reads SEHNR; CDR2 reads FQNEAQ (reference sequence). CDR3 protein: CASSLGGSEAFF. The CDR3, as DNA: TGTGCCAGCAGCCTAGGGGGGTCTGAAGCTTTCTTT.

The V call is TRBV4-1, the J call TRBJ1-5, with no clear D. This CDR3 has 14 amino acids. The V gene's germline CDR1 is MGHRA and CDR2 YSYEKL. Trimming pared 0 bases from V and 0 bases from J, leaving 3 bases between. The CDR3: CASSQESSNQPQHF. The DNA of the CDR3 is TGCGCCAGCAGCCAAGAATCTAGCAATCAGCCCCAGCATTTT.

This clone is a singleton in its sample. V gene TRBV5-5 combines with J gene TRBJ2-7; 9 nucleotides line up with TRBD1. In germline, CDR1 is SGHKS, CDR2 YYEKEE (reference sequence). CDR3 length: 15 amino acids. Trimming removed 4 bases from V and 0 bases from J; junction bases left unmatched: 5. In DNA, the CDR3 is TGTGCCAGCAGCAGTGGACAGGGGAGCTCCTACGAGCAGTACTTC. This encodes CASSSGQGSSYEQYF.

The rearrangement uses TRBV11-2 and TRBJ2-1, with 9 bases identical to TRBD2. Germline loops: CDR1 SGHAT, CDR2 FQNNGV. The CDR3 contains 15 residues. The V gene end was trimmed by 1 base and the J gene end by 4 bases; junction bases not matched to a gene: 2. The CDR3 here is CASSLVSGSYNEQFF. The CDR3 DNA reads TGTGCCAGCAGCTTAGTTAGCGGGAGTTACAATGAGCAGTTCTTC.

The chain couples TRBV24-1 to TRBJ2-2; 11 nucleotides line up with TRBD2. Looked up from germline, CDR1 is KGHDR and CDR2 is SFDVKD. This CDR3 has 18 amino acids. The V and J ends lost 4 bases and 1 base, in that order; junction bases with no gene match: 7. The CDR3 sequence: CATSEASGRRGNTGELFF. CDR3 sequence (DNA): TGTGCCACCAGTGAGGCTAGCGGGAGGCGGGGGAACACCGGGGAGCTGTTTTTT.

This sequence joins TRBV5-4 and TRBJ2-3; D unresolved. CDR1 is SGHNT, CDR2 YYREEE, per germline (reference sequence). The CDR3 extends over 15 amino acids. Deletions cut 0 bases from V and 0 bases from J, with 8 bases between. This CDR3 is CASSLASPSTDTQYF. CDR3 in DNA: TGTGCCAGCAGCTTGGCAAGTCCTAGCACAGATACGCAGTATTTT.

The CDR3 DNA is TGTGCCAGCAGTTCAGCAGGGGGAGCTGGGGCCAACGTCCTGACTTTC. This encodes CASSSAGGAGANVLTF. V gene TRBV28 combines with J gene TRBJ2-6, with TRBD1 matching 7 bases. The ends lost 4 bases at V and 2 bases at J; junction bases unmatched: 5. CDR1 and CDR2 from the germline V gene are MDHEN and SYDVKM. This CDR3 spans 16 amino acids.

The rearrangement uses TRBV7-9 and TRBJ1-1; no reliable D call. The CDR3 sequence is 11 residues long. The germline V gene encodes CDR1 SEHNR and CDR2 FQNEAQ (reference sequence). V was cut by 5 bases and J by 4 bases, with 5 bases left in between. The CDR3 DNA sequence: TGTGCCAGCAGCCCGGTCACTGAAGCTTTCTTT. The encoded protein is CASSPVTEAFF.

The chain carries TRBV28 and TRBJ2-3; D is undetermined. Trimming shortened V by 3 bases and J by 1 base, and 8 bases separated the two germline ends. Germline loops: CDR1 MDHEN, CDR2 SYDVKM. The CDR3 covers 14 residues. As DNA, the CDR3 is TGTGCCAGCAGTTTTCGGTTGGGCACAGATACGCAGTATTTT. This gives the protein CASSFRLGTDTQYF.

The table lists this clone with a count of one. The genes are TRBV29-1 and TRBJ1-2; 11 nucleotides match TRBD1. Germline CDR1 SQVTM, CDR2 ANQGSEA. The CDR3 is made up of 13 amino acids. The ends lost 7 bases at V and 7 bases at J; junction bases unmatched: 8. In nucleotides, the CDR3 is TGCAGCGCCTGGGACAGGGGGAAGGGTGGCTACACCTTC. It translates to CSAWDRGKGGYTF. Based on the CDR3 plus reference TRBV29-1 and TRBJ1-2, the full variable domain is SAVISQKPSRDICQRGTSLTIQCQVDSQVTMMFWYRQQPGQSLTLIATANQGSEATYESGFVIDKFPISRPNLTFSTLTVSNMSPEDSSIYLCSAWDRGKGGYTFGSGTRLTVV.

The CDR3 coding sequence is TGTGCCAGTAGTCCCGCAGGGGGGTGGGGCACTGAAGCTTTCTTT. It yields the protein CASSPAGGWGTEAFF. The V and J genes are TRBV28 and TRBJ1-1; 7 nucleotides align to TRBD1. With V trimmed by 9 bases and J by 4 bases, 14 bases remained unmatched. The CDR3 runs 15 residues. Germline loops: CDR1 MDHEN, CDR2 SYDVKM.

The genes are TRBV7-9 and TRBJ2-7, with 7 bases lining up with TRBD1. The CDR3 contains 13 residues. Germline V lookup: CDR1 SEHNR, CDR2 FQNEAQ (reference sequence). V was pared by 5 bases and J by 3 bases, with 4 bases of the junction left unmatched. CDR3 amino acids: CASSVGQYYEQYF. The CDR3 nucleotides read TGTGCCAGCAGCGTGGGACAGTACTACGAGCAGTACTTC.

The chain employs TRBV19 and TRBJ1-4; D is uncertain. The CDR3 has 12 residues. The V end lost 4 bases, the J end lost 7 bases, and 7 bases lay between the germline ends. Germline V gives CDR1 LNHDA, CDR2 SQIVND (reference sequence). CDR3 sequence: CASSSPGEKLFF. CDR3 sequence (DNA): TGTGCCAGTAGTAGCCCTGGTGAAAAACTGTTTTTT.

This chain connects TRBV5-6 to TRBJ2-1; 15 nucleotides align to TRBD2. The trim removed 2 bases at V and 9 bases at J, leaving 9 bases unmatched. This CDR3 region has 17 residues. Germline CDR1 SGHDT, CDR2 YYEEEE. The CDR3 DNA is TGTGCCAGCAGCTTCACCGGACTAGCGGGAGGGCCGGGTGAGCAGTTCTTC. Translating it yields CASSFTGLAGGPGEQFF. Complete variable domain (other parts from reference TRBV5-6 and TRBJ2-1): DAGVTQSPTHLIKTRGQQVTLRCSPKSGHDTVSWYQQALGQGPQFIFQYYEEEERQRGNFPDRFSGHQFPNYSSELNVNALLLGDSALYLCASSFTGLAGGPGEQFFGPGTRLTVL.

This chain's CDR3 is CASSPRTSVDEQFF. CDR3 DNA sequence: TGTGCCAGCAGTCCCCGGACTAGCGTCGATGAGCAGTTCTTC. This chain uses TRBV2 with TRBJ2-1; TRBD2 agrees at 9 bases. V was clipped by 5 bases and J by 8 bases; unmatched bases: 7. This CDR3 region has 14 residues. Germline V gene sequence: CDR1 SNHLY, CDR2 FYNNEI.

The J gene is TRBJ1-1, the V gene TRBV7-9, with TRBD1 identical over 7 bases. CDR3 length: 17 residues. Germline values: CDR1 SEHNR, CDR2 FQNEAQ (reference sequence). With 7 bases clipped from V and 0 bases from J, the junction kept 14 bases outside the gene matches. CDR3: CASTQGEGAGMNTEAFF. In nucleotides, the CDR3 is TGTGCCAGCACCCAGGGGGAGGGGGCGGGGATGAACACTGAAGCTTTCTTT.

This rearrangement joins TRBV28 to TRBJ2-1; D not certain. Germline V gives CDR1 MDHEN, CDR2 SYDVKM. Trimming removed 6 bases at V and 0 bases at J, with 6 bases between. The CDR3 spans 13 residues. CDR3 in amino acids: CASRASSYNEQFF. DNA for the CDR3: TGTGCCAGCAGAGCGAGCTCCTACAATGAGCAGTTCTTC.

V gene TRBV7-2 combines with J gene TRBJ2-2; D is undetermined. This CDR3 has 13 residues. V shed 4 bases and J shed 7 bases, with 10 bases lying between them. Germline V gene data show CDR1 as SGHTA and CDR2 as FQGNSA. The CDR3 region has the DNA TGTGCCAGCAGCTGGCGACGTGACGGGGAGCTGTTTTTT. Protein product: CASSWRRDGELFF.

The V gene is TRBV14, the J gene TRBJ2-1; 10 bases fit TRBD2. Germline V gives CDR1 SGHDN, CDR2 FVKESK. After removal of 6 bases from V and 6 bases from J, the junction contained 11 bases not matched to a gene. The CDR3 extends over 16 amino acids. CDR3 region: CASSRIGGLAANEQFF. CDR3 in DNA: TGTGCCAGCAGTCGCATAGGAGGACTAGCGGCCAATGAGCAGTTCTTC.

The rearrangement uses TRBV18 and TRBJ2-5; TRBD1 matches 7 bases. Trimming took 4 bases from V and 5 from J; bases not matched to a gene: 7. This CDR3 contains 14 residues. Germline V gives CDR1 KGHSH, CDR2 LQKENI. This CDR3 reads CASSQGSRGETQYF. As DNA, the CDR3 is TGTGCCAGCTCACAGGGATCCAGGGGGGAGACCCAGTACTTC.